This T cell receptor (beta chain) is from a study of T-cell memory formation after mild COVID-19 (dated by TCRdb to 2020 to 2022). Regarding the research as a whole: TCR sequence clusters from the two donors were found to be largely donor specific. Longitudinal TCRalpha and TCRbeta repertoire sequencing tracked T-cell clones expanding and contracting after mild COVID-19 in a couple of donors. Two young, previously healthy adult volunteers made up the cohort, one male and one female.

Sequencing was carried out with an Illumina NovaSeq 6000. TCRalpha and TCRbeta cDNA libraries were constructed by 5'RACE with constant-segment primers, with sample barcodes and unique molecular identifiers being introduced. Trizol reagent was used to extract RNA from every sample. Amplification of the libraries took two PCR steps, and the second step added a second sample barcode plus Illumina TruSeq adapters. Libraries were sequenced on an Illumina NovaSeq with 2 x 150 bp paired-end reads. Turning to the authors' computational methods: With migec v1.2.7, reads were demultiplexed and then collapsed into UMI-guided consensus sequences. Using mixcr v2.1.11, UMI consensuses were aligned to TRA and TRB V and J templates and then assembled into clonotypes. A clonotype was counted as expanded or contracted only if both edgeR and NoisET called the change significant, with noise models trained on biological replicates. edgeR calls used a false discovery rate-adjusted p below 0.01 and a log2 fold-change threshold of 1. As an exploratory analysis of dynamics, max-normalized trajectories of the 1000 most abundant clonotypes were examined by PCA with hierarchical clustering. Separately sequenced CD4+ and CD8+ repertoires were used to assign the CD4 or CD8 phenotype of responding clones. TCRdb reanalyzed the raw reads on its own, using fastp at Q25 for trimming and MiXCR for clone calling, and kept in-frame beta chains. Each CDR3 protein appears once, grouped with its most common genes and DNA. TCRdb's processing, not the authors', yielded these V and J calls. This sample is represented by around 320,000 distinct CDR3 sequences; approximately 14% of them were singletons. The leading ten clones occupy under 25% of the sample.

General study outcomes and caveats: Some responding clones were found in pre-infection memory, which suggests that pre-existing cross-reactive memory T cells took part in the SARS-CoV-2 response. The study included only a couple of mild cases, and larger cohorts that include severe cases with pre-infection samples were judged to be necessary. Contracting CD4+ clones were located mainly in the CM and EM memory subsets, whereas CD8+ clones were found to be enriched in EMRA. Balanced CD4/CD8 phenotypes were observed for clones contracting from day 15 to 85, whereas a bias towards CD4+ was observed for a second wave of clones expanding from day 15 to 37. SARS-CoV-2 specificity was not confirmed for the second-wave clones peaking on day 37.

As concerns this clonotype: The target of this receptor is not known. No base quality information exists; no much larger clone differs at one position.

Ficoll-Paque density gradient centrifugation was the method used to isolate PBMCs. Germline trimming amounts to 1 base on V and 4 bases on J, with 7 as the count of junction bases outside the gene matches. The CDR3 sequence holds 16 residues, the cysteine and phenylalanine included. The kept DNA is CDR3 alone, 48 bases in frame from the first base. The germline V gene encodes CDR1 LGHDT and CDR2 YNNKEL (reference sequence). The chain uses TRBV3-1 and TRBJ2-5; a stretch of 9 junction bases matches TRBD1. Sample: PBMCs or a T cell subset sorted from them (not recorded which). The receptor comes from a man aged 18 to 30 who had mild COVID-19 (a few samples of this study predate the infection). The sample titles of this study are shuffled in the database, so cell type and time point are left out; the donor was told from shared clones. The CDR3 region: CASSQGPGQGRETQYF. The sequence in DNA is TGTGCCAGCAGCCAAGGACCGGGACAGGGACGAGAGACCCAGTACTTC.